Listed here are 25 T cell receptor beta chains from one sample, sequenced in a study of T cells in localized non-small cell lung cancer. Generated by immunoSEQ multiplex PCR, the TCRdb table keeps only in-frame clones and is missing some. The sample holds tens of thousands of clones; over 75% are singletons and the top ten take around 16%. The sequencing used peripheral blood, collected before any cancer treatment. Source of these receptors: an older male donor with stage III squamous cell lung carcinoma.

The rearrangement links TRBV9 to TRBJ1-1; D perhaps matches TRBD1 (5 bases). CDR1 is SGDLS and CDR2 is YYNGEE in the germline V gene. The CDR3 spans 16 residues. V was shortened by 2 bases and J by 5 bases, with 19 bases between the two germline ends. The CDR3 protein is CASSVDRGAGLTEAFF. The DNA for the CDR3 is TGTGCCAGCAGCGTTGACCGAGGGGCAGGGCTGACTGAAGCTTTCTTT. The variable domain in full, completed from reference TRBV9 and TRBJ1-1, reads DSGVTQTPKHLITATGQRVTLRCSPRSGDLSVYWYQQSLDQGLQFLIQYYNGEERAKGNILERFSAQQFPDLHSELNLSSLELGDSALYFCASSVDRGAGLTEAFFGQGTRLTVV.

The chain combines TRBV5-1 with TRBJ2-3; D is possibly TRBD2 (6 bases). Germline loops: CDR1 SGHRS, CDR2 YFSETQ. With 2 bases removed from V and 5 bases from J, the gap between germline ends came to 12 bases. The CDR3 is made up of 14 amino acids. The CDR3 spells CASSFGSGVDTQYF. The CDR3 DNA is TGCGCCAGCAGCTTCGGGAGTGGCGTAGATACGCAGTATTTT.

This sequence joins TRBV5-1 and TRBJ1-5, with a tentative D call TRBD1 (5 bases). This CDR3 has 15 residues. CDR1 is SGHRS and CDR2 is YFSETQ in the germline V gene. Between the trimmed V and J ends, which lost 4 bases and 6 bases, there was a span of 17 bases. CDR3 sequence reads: CASSPGEQVAQPQHF. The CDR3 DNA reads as TGCGCCAGCAGCCCCGGAGAACAGGTTGCTCAGCCCCAGCATTTT.

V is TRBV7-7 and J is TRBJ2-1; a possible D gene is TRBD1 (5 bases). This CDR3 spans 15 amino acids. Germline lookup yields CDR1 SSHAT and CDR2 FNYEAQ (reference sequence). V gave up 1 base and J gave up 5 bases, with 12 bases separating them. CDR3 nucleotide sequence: TGTGCCAGCAGCTTAGGTTCAGGGCGAAACAATGAGCAGTTCTTC. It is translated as CASSLGSGRNNEQFF. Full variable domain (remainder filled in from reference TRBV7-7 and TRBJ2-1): GAGVSQSPRYKVTKRGQDVTLRCDPISSHATLYWYQQALGQGPEFLTYFNYEAQPDKSGLPSDRFSAERPEGSISTLTIQRTEQRDSAMYRCASSLGSGRNNEQFFGPGTRLTVL.

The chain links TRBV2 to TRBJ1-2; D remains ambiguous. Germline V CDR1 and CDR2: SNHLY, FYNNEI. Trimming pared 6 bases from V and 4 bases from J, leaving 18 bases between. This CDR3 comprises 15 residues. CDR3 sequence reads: CASSQVGARTYGYTF. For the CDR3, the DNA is TGTGCCAGCAGCCAGGTTGGAGCTCGCACCTATGGCTACACCTTC. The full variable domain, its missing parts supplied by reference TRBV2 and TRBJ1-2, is EPEVTQTPSHQVTQMGQEVILRCVPISNHLYFYWYRQILGQKVEFLVSFYNNEISEKSEIFDDQFSVERPDGSNFTLKIRSTKLEDSAMYFCASSQVGARTYGYTFGSGTRLTVV.

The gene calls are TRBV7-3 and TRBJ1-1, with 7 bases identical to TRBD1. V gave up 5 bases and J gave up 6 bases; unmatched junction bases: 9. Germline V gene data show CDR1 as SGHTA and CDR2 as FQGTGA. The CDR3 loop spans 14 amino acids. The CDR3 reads CASSQRQGGAEAFF. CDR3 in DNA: TGTGCCAGCAGCCAGAGACAGGGAGGGGCTGAAGCTTTCTTT.

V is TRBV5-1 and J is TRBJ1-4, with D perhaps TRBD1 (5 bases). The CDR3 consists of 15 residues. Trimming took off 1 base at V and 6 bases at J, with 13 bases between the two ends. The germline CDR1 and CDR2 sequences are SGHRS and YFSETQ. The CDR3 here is CASSLLPGGDEKLFF. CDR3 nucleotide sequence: TGCGCCAGCAGCTTGCTCCCCGGAGGGGATGAAAAACTGTTTTTT.

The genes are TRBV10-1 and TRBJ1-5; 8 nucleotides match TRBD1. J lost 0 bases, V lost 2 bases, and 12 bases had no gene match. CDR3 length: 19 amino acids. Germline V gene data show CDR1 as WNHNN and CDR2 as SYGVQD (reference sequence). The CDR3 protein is CASSEKGQGPMYSNQPQHF. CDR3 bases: TGCGCCAGCAGTGAGAAAGGACAGGGCCCAATGTATAGCAATCAGCCCCAGCATTTT.

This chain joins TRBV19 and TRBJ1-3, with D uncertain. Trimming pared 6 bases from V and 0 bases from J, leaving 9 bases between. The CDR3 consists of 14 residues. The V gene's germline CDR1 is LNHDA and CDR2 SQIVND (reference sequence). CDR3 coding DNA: TGTGCCAGTAGAGGGTTGAGCTCTGGAAACACCATATATTTT. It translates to CASRGLSSGNTIYF.

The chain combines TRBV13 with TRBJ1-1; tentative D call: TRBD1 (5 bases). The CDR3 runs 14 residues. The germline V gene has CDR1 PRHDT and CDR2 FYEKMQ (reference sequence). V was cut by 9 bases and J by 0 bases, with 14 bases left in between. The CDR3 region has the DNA TGTGCCAGTTCACAGGTTAACATGAACACTGAAGCTTTCTTT. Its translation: CASSQVNMNTEAFF.

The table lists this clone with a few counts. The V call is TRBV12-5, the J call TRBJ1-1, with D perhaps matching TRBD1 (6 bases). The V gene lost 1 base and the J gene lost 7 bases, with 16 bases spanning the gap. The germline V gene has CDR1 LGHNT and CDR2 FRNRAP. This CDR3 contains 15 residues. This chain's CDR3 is CASGLGQGSGNEAFF. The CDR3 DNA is TGTGCTAGTGGTTTGGGCCAGGGGAGCGGGAATGAAGCTTTCTTT.

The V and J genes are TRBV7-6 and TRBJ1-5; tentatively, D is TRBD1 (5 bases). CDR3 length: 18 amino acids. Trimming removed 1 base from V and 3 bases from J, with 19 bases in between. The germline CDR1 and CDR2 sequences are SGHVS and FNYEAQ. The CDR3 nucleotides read TGTGCCAGCAGCTTAGTGACCGCAGGGCCTAGCTCCAATCAGCCCCAGCATTTT. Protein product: CASSLVTAGPSSNQPQHF.

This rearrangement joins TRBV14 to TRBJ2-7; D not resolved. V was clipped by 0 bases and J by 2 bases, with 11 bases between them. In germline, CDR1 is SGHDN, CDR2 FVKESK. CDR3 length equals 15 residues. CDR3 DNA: TGTGCCAGCAGCCAAGATGAGGCAGAAGCCTACGAGCAGTACTTC. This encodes CASSQDEAEAYEQYF.

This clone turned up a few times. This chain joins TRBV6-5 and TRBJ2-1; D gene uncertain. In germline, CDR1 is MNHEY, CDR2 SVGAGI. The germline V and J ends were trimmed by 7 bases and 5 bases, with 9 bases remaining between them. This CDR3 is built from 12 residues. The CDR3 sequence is CASTNIDNEQFF. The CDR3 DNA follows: TGTGCCAGCACCAATATCGACAATGAGCAGTTCTTC.

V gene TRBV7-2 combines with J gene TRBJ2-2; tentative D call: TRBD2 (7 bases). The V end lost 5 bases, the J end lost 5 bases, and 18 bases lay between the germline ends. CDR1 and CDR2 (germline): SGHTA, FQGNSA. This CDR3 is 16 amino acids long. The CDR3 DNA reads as TGTGCCAGCAGCGACCCTTGGGGGGGCAGAACCGGGGAGCTGTTTTTT. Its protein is CASSDPWGGRTGELFF.

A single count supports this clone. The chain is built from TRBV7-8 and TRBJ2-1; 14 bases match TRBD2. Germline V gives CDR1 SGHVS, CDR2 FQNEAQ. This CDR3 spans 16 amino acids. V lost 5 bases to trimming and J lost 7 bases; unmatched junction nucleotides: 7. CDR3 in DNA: TGTGCCAGCAGCCCTAGACTAGCGGGAGGGTTTAATGAGCAGTTCTTC. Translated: CASSPRLAGGFNEQFF.

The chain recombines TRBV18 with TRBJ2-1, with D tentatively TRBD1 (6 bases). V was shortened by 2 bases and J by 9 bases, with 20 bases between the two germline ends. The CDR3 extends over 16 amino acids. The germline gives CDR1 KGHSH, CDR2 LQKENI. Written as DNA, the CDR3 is TGTGCCAGCTCACCAGCTGGCCCAGGGGCGTATGGTGAGCAGTTCTTC. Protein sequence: CASSPAGPGAYGEQFF.

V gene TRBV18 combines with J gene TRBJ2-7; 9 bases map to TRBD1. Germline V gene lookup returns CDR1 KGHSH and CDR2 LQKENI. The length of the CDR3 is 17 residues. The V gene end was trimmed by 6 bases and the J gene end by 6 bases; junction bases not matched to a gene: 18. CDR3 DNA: TGTGCCAGCTCCCGGGTAGGGACAGGGCGACGAGGGGGCGAGCAGTACTTC. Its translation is CASSRVGTGRRGGEQYF.

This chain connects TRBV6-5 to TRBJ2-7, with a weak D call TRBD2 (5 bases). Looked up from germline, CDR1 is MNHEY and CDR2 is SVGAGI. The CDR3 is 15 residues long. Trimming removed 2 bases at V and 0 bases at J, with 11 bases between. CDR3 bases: TGTGCCAGCAGTTACGAAGCAGCGGTCTCCTACGAGCAGTACTTC. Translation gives CASSYEAAVSYEQYF.

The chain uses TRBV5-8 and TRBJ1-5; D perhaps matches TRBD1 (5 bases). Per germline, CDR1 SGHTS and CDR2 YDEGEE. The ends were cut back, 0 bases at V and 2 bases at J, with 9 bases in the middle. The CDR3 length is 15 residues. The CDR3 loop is CASSLEGIRNQPQHF. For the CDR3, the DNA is TGTGCCAGCAGCTTGGAGGGGATTCGCAATCAGCCCCAGCATTTT.

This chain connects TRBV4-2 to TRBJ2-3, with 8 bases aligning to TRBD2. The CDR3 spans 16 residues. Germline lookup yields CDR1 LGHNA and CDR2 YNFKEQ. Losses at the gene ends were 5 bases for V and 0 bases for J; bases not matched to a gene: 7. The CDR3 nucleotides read TGTGCCAGCAGCTCGGGGAGCGGGGGTAGCACAGATACGCAGTATTTT. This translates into CASSSGSGGSTDTQYF.

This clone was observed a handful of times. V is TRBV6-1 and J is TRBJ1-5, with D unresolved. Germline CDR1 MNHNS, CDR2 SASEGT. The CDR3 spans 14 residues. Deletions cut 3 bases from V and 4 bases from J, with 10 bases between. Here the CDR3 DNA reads TGTGCCAGCAGTGATCAAAGGGTTAATCAGCCCCAGCATTTT. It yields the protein CASSDQRVNQPQHF.

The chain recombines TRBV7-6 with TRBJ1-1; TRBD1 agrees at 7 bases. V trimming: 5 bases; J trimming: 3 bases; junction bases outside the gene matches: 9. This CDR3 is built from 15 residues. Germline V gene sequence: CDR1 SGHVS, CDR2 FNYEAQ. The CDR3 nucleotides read TGTGCCAGCAGCACCCGACAGGGCGACGACACTGAAGCTTTCTTT. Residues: CASSTRQGDDTEAFF.

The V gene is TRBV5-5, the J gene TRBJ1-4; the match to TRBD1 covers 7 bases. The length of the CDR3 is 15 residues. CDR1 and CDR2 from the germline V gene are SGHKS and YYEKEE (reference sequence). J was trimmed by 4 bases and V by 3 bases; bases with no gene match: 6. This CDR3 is CASSSGQAYNEKLFF. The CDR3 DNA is TGTGCCAGCAGCTCAGGACAGGCCTATAATGAAAAACTGTTTTTT.

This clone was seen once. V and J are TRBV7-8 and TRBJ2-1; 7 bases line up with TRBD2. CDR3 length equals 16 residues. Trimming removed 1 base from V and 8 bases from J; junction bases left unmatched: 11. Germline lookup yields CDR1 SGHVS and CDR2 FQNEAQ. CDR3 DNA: TGTGCCAGCAGCTTAGTGGCGGGAGCCCTGGGTGATGAGCAGTTCTTC. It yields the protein CASSLVAGALGDEQFF.